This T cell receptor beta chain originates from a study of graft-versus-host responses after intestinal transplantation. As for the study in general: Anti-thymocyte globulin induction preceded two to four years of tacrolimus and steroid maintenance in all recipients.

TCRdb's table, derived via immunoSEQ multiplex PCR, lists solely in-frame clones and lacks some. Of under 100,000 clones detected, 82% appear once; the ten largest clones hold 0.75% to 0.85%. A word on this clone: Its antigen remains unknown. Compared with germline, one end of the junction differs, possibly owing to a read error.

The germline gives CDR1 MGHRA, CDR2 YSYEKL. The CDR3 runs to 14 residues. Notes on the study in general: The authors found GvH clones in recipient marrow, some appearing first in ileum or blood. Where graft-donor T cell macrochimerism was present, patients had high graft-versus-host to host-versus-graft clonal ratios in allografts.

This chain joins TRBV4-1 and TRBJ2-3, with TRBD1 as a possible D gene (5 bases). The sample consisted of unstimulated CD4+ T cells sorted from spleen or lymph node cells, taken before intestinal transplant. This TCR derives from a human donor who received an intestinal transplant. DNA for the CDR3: TGCGTCAGCAGCCAAAGACAGCGCACAGATACGCAGTATTTT. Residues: CVSSQRQRTDTQYF.